A single sample is the source of the 14 T cell receptor beta chains below, sequenced in a study of radiation and T cells in renal cell carcinoma. Profiled with immunoSEQ multiplex PCR; TCRdb holds only in-frame clones, not every one. Among around 180,000 clones, 88% were seen once, and the ten largest hold approximately 10%. Regarding time point: blood 4 weeks post-SBRT, at nephrectomy. Treatment of the sample: 15 Gy SBRT to primary tumor, nephrectomy 4 weeks later. This specimen consisted of blood, obtained from a patient whose treatment included radiotherapy and nephrectomy. These TCRs come from a woman between 45 and 60 years old with renal cell carcinoma.

This rearrangement joins TRBV6-5 to TRBJ1-1, with a tentative D call TRBD1 (5 bases). The V end was cut by 3 bases, the J end by 1 base, with 12 bases between. The CDR3 consists of 15 residues. Germline V gene data show CDR1 as MNHEY and CDR2 as SVGAGI. The DNA for the CDR3 is TGTGCCAGCAGTTATACGACAGCTTCGAACACTGAAGCTTTCTTT. Its translation: CASSYTTASNTEAFF.

About this clone itself: A junction end diverges from the germline sequence, so it may reflect a read error. The chain is built from TRBV19 and TRBJ1-3; possibly TRBD1 for D (5 bases). The germline V gene encodes CDR1 LNHDA and CDR2 SQIVND (reference sequence). This CDR3 is built from 14 residues. The CDR3 region is CARRGRDSGNTIYF. CDR3 DNA sequence: TGTGCCCGTAGGGGAAGGGACTCTGGAAACACCATATATTTT.

The genes are TRBV4-2 and TRBJ2-2; D unresolved. The V gene lost 0 bases and the J gene lost 6 bases, with 11 bases spanning the gap. This CDR3 has 15 residues. Germline assignment: CDR1 LGHNA and CDR2 YNFKEQ. Written as DNA, the CDR3 is TGTGCCAGCAGCCAAGAAGGGCAGGCGGCCGGGGAGCTGTTTTTT. Translating it yields CASSQEGQAAGELFF.

The rearrangement joins TRBV6-5 to TRBJ2-3; tentative D call: TRBD2 (6 bases). Per germline, CDR1 MNHEY and CDR2 SVGAGI. Trimming removed 0 bases from V and 3 bases from J, with 10 bases in between. The CDR3 length is 15 residues. The CDR3 sequence is CASSYSGGQTDTQYF. The CDR3 DNA reads TGTGCCAGCAGTTACTCGGGGGGTCAGACAGATACGCAGTATTTT.

This clone was picked up many times. This sequence joins TRBV29-1 and TRBJ1-1, with 8 bases that match TRBD1. The CDR3 sequence is 14 residues long. CDR1 and CDR2 (germline): SQVTM, ANQGSEA. The junction had 5 bases not matched to a gene; V was cut back by 4 bases and J by 1 base. Here the CDR3 reads CSVAQGASNTEAFF. As DNA, the CDR3 is TGCAGCGTTGCCCAGGGGGCGTCGAACACTGAAGCTTTCTTT.

The chain recombines TRBV5-1 with TRBJ2-4; a possible D gene is TRBD2 (5 bases). V dropped 0 bases and J dropped 9 bases, with 10 bases sitting between them. There are 13 residues in the CDR3. Germline loops: CDR1 SGHRS, CDR2 YFSETQ. The CDR3 nucleotides read TGCGCCAGCAGCTTGGAACTAGATAGCATTCAGTACTTC. Its translation: CASSLELDSIQYF.

The rearrangement joins TRBV5-1 to TRBJ1-1; tentative D call: TRBD1 (6 bases). Germline values: CDR1 SGHRS, CDR2 YFSETQ. The CDR3 has 15 residues. V lost 0 bases and J lost 0, with 9 bases in between. The CDR3 nucleotides read TGCGCCAGCAGCTTGGTACAGGGTGTGAACACTGAAGCTTTCTTT. Protein: CASSLVQGVNTEAFF.

This chain uses TRBV7-9 with TRBJ1-3, with 9 bases that match TRBD1. CDR1 is SEHNR and CDR2 is FQNEAQ in the germline V gene (reference sequence). The J segment lost 0 bases and the V segment lost 2 bases, leaving 2 bases of the junction unmatched. The CDR3 extends over 16 amino acids. The chain's CDR3 is CASSLPGQGSGNTIYF. The CDR3 coding sequence is TGTGCCAGCAGCTTACCGGGACAGGGCTCTGGAAACACCATATATTTT. Filled out from reference TRBV7-9 and TRBJ1-3, the complete variable domain reads DTGVSQNPRHKITKRGQNVTFRCDPISEHNRLYWYRQTLGQGPEFLTYFQNEAQLEKSRLLSDRFSAERPKGSFSTLEIQRTEQGDSAMYLCASSLPGQGSGNTIYFGEGSWLTVV.

This chain links TRBV19 with TRBJ1-4; TRBD1 matches 8 bases. Per germline, CDR1 LNHDA and CDR2 SQIVND (reference sequence). J gave up 4 bases and V 6 bases, and 4 bases lay outside the gene matches. The CDR3 runs to 14 residues. The CDR3 here is CASSAGQGNEKLFF. The CDR3 nucleotides are TGTGCCAGTAGCGCCGGACAGGGTAATGAAAAACTGTTTTTT.

The chain recombines TRBV5-6 with TRBJ2-7, with unresolved D. CDR1 and CDR2 (germline): SGHDT, YYEEEE. V was trimmed by 2 bases and J by 0 bases, leaving 9 bases between them. This CDR3 spans 14 amino acids. DNA of the CDR3: TGTGCCAGCAGCTTTGTCCCACGCTCCTACGAGCAGTACTTC. This encodes CASSFVPRSYEQYF.

This sequence joins TRBV15 and TRBJ2-7; 7 bases align to TRBD1. CDR1 is LNHNV, CDR2 YYDKDF, per germline (reference sequence). The CDR3 is 13 residues long. The V and J ends lost 8 bases and 5 bases, in that order; junction bases with no gene match: 9. The DNA for the CDR3 is TGTGCCACCTCGTCAGACAGGGACGACGAGCAGTACTTC. Its translation: CATSSDRDDEQYF.

The rearrangement joins TRBV5-5 to TRBJ2-1; D gene unclear. Germline CDR1 is SGHKS and CDR2 is YYEKEE (reference sequence). Trimming shortened V by 0 bases and J by 0 bases, and 7 bases separated the two germline ends. CDR3 length: 15 residues. The CDR3 loop reads CASSLDWSSYNEQFF. The DNA of the CDR3 is TGTGCCAGCAGCTTGGACTGGAGCTCCTACAATGAGCAGTTCTTC.

The gene calls are TRBV6-1 and TRBJ1-1, with D unresolved. V lost 7 bases and J 5 bases, leaving 11 bases between the germline ends. Per germline, CDR1 MNHNS and CDR2 SASEGT. The CDR3 loop spans 12 amino acids. The CDR3 loop reads CASILRETEAFF. As DNA, the CDR3 is TGTGCCAGCATCCTGAGGGAGACTGAAGCTTTCTTT.

CDR3 loop: CASSPGTRLPSYEQYF. CDR3 coding DNA: TGTGCCAGCTCACCAGGAACACGACTACCCTCCTACGAGCAGTACTTC. The V call is TRBV18, the J call TRBJ2-7; a weak D match, TRBD2 (5 bases). The length of the CDR3 is 16 residues. The V end lost 2 bases, the J end lost 0 bases, and 14 bases lay between the germline ends. Germline CDR1 KGHSH, CDR2 LQKENI.